This T cell receptor (beta chain) emerged from a study of T cell clonotyping in hematopoietic cell transplantation. Study outcomes and limitations: After transplant, recipient diversity fell while pathologically expanded clonotypes grew through day 180. Broader posttransplant TCR repertoire diversity was predicted by graft donor and pretransplant recipient Inverse Simpson Index values.

The CDR3 sequence is 14 residues long. V was pared by 1 base and J by 3 bases, with 8 bases between. The V gene's germline CDR1 is MNHNS and CDR2 SASEGT. Clones were read by immunoSEQ multiplex PCR, and TCRdb kept only the in-frame ones, dropping some. The data show some 7,000 clones, 98% seen once. Recipient blood drawn about 28 days pretransplant and days 30, 100, 180 after. Comment on this clone: What it binds is unknown.

The material sequenced was PBMCs, taken 30 days after allogeneic stem cell transplant. The origin of this receptor is a male patient aged 55 to 69 who had an allogeneic stem cell transplant from a related donor, so the T cells may come from the graft donor. Some clones in this sample may be carry-over from other donors' samples. The chain has TRBV6-1 and TRBJ2-3; D is ambiguous. CDR3 loop: CASSEGYITDTQYF. CDR3 DNA sequence: TGTGCCAGCAGTGAAGGGTACATAACAGATACGCAGTATTTT.